This is a list of T cell receptor beta chains from one sample in a study of monozygotic twins with cystic fibrosis. Assay used: immunoSEQ multiplex PCR; TCRdb lists only in-frame clones, some missing. The sample consists of 20,000 or so clones, about 97% of them appearing once. Sequenced input: blood. Source of these receptors: a woman aged 30 to 39 with cystic fibrosis. The CDR3 runs from the conserved cysteine through the conserved F or W. The D gene is left open where the match is weak. Not every row has a clone size; where given, it reads once, few, many or a size class.

d_gene,abundance,v_gene,j_gene,CDR3aa,CDR3nt
-,-,TRBV4-1,TRBJ1-1,CASSQDQMIGIGEAFF,TGCGCCAGCAGCCAAGATCAAATGATCGGAATAGGTGAAGCTTTCTTT
-,-,TRBV2,TRBJ2-5,CASSEEGRYQETQYF,TGTGCCAGCAGTGAGGAAGGGAGGTACCAAGAGACCCAGTACTTC
TRBD1,-,TRBV30,TRBJ1-1,CAWSYWRPGTGGLEGAFF,TGTGCCTGGAGTTATTGGCGTCCCGGGACAGGGGGCCTTGAGGGGGCTTTCTTT
-,-,TRBV10-3,TRBJ2-5,CAISEGFEETQYF,TGTGCCATCAGTGAAGGGTTCGAAGAGACCCAGTACTTC
-,-,TRBV6-5,TRBJ2-6,CATKSVSGANVLTF,TGTGCCACCAAATCGGTCTCTGGGGCCAACGTCCTGACTTTC
TRBD1,-,TRBV11-1,TRBJ1-1,CASSRTGGNTEAFF,TGTGCCAGCAGCCGGACAGGGGGGAACACTGAAGCTTTCTTT
-,once,TRBV7-2,TRBJ2-5,CASSSRREETQYF,TGTGCCAGCAGCTCCCGAAGGGAAGAGACCCAGTACTTC
-,-,TRBV2,TRBJ1-1,CASSDSVTMNTEAFF,TGTGCCAGCAGTGATTCAGTCACTATGAACACTGAAGCTTTCTTT
-,-,TRBV5-6,TRBJ1-2,CASQLGIPRANYGYTF,TGTGCCAGCCAGCTTGGAATCCCCAGGGCTAACTATGGCTACACCTTC
-,-,TRBV2,TRBJ1-2,CASSVMVQNPYGYTF,TGTGCCAGCAGTGTTATGGTACAGAACCCCTATGGCTACACCTTC
-,-,TRBV30,TRBJ2-3,CAWSDGQPTFTDTQYF,TGTGCCTGGAGTGATGGGCAGCCAACATTTACAGATACGCAGTATTTT
-,-,TRBV4-1,TRBJ2-5,CASSQDLLRGGERETQYF,TGCGCCAGCAGCCAAGACCTTCTAAGGGGGGGGGAAAGAGAGACCCAGTACTTC
TRBD1,once,TRBV9,TRBJ1-4,CASSSGQGNEKLFF,TGTGCCAGCAGCTCAGGACAGGGTAATGAAAAACTGTTTTTT
-,once,TRBV2,TRBJ1-5,CASSELATSRHF,TGTGCCAGCAGTGAATTAGCGACTAGTCGGCATTTT
TRBD2,-,TRBV7-9,TRBJ2-5,CASSPPPRLAGRETQYF,TGTGCCAGCAGCCCCCCACCGCGACTAGCGGGGAGAGAGACCCAGTACTTC
-,-,TRBV7-9,TRBJ1-2,CASSLRGYGYTF,TGTGCCAGCAGCTTAAGGGGCTATGGCTACACCTTC
TRBD1,-,TRBV19,TRBJ2-2,CASTPGTGGSEELFF,TGTGCCAGTACCCCCGGAACAGGGGGTTCGGAGGAGCTGTTTTTT